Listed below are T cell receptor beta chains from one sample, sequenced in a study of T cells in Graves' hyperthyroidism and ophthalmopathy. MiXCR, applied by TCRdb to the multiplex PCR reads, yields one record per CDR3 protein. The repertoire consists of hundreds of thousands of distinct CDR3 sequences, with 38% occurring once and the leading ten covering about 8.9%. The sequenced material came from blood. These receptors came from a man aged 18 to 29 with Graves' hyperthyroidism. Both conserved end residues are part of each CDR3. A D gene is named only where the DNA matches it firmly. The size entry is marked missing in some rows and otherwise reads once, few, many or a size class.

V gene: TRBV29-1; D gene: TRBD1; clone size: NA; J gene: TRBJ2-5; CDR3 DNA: TGCAGCCCGACAGGGGACAAAGAGACCCAGTACTTC; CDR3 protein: CSPTGDKETQYF
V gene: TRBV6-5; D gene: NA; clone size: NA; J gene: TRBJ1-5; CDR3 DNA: TGTGCCAGCAGGGGTCGAGGGGCAGCCAATCAGCCCCAGCATTTT; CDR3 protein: CASRGRGAANQPQHF
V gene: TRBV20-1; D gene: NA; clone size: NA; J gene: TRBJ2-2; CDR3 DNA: TGCAGTGCTTGGGAGCAGGCTAACACCGGGGAGCTGTTTTTT; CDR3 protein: CSAWEQANTGELFF
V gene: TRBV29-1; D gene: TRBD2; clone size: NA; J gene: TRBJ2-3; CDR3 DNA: TGCAGTGAGGTGGGGGGGACGGACCTCTCCACGCAGTATTTT; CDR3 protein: CSEVGGTDLSTQYF
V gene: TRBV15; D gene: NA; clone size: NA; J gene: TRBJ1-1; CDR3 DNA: TGCGCCACCAGCAACGCGACCGTCTTTAGCGGCACCGAAGCTTTCTTT; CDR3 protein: CATSNATVFSGTEAFF
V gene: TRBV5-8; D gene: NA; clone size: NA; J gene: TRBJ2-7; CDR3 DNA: TGTGCCAGCAGCTTGACAGGCCTGGGGTCCTACGAGCAGTACTTC; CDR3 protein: CASSLTGLGSYEQYF
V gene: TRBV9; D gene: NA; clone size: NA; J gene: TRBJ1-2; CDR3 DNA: TGTGCCAGCAGCGTAGCCCCTTCAGGGTGGGGGGGCTACACCTTC; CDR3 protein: CASSVAPSGWGGYTF
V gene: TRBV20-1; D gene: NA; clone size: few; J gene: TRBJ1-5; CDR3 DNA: TGCAGTGCTAGAGAATCCTCTAGCAATCAGCCCCAGCATTTT; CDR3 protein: CSARESSSNQPQHF
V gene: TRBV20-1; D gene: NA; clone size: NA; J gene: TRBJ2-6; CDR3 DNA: TGCAGTGCAGGATATCACTCTGGGGCCAACGTCCTGACTTTC; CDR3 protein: CSAGYHSGANVLTF
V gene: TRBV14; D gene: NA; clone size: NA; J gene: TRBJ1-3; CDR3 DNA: TGTGCCGGCAGCCCGACAGCGAACACCATATATTTT; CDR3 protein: CAGSPTANTIYF
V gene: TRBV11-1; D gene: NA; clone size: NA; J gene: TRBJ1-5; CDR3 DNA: TGTGCCAGCTTAGCCGAACGGTTCAATCAGCCCCAGCATTTT; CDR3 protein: CASLAERFNQPQHF
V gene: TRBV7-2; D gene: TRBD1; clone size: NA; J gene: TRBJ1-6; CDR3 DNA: TGCGCCAGCAGGTCACCGGGACAGTATAATTCACCCCTCCACTTT; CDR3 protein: CASRSPGQYNSPLHF
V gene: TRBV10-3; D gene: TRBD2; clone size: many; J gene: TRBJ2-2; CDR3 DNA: TGTGCCATCAGGATGACTAGCGGAGGGGACACCGGGGAGCTGTTTTTT; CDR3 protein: CAIRMTSGGDTGELFF
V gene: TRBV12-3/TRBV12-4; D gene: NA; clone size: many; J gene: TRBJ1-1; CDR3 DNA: TGTGCCAGCAGTTTAATGGGAGCTGAAGCTTTCTTT; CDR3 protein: CASSLMGAEAFF
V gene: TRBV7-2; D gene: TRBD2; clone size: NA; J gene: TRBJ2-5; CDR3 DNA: TGTGCCAGCAGCTGGGGGGGACTAGCGGGAGGTGGGATAAAGGAGGAGACCCAGTACTTC; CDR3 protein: CASSWGGLAGGGIKEETQYF
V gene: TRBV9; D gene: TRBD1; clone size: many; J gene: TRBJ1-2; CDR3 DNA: TGTGCCAGCAGCTACGGACAGGGTGAGGGCTACACCTTC; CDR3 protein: CASSYGQGEGYTF
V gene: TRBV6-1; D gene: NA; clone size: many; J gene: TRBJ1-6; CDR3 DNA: TGTGCCAGCAGTGAACACATGGATTCACCCCTCCACTTT; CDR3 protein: CASSEHMDSPLHF
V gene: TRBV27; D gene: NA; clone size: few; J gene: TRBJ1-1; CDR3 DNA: TGTGCCAGCAGTTTCGGGAGTCCGATGGAAGCTTTCTTT; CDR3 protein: CASSFGSPMEAFF
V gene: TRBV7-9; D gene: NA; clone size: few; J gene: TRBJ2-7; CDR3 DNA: TGTGCCAGCAGTCCCCGACAAGAGCGGGTCTACGAGCAGTACTTC; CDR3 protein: CASSPRQERVYEQYF
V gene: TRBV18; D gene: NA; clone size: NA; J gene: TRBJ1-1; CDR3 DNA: TGTGCCAGCTCATCCGACGGACATGACACTGAAGCTTTCTTT; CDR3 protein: CASSSDGHDTEAFF